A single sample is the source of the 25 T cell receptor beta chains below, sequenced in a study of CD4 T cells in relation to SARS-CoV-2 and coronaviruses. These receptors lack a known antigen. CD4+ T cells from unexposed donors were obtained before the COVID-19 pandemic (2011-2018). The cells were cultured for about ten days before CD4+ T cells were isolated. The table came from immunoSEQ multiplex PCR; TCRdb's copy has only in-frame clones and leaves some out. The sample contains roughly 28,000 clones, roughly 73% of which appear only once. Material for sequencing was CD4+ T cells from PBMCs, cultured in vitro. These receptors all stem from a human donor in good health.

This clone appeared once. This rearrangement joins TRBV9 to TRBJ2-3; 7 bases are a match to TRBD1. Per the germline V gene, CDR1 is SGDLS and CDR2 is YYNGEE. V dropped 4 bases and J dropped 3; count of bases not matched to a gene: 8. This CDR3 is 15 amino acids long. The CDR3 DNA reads TGTGCCAGCAGCACGCGGACAGGAGGAACAGATACGCAGTATTTT. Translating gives CASSTRTGGTDTQYF.

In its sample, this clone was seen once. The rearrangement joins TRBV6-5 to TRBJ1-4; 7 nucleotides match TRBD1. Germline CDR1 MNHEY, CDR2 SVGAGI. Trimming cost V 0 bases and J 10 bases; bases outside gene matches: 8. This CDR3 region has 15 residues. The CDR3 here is CASSYSTRGPGKLFF. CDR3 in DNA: TGTGCCAGCAGTTACTCGACTAGGGGGCCTGGAAAACTGTTTTTT.

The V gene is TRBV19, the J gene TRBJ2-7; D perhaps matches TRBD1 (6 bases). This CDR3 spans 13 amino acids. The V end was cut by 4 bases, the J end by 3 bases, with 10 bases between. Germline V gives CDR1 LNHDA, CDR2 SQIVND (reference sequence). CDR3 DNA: TGTGCCAGTAGTAAAGGACAGATCTACGAGCAGTACTTC. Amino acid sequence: CASSKGQIYEQYF.

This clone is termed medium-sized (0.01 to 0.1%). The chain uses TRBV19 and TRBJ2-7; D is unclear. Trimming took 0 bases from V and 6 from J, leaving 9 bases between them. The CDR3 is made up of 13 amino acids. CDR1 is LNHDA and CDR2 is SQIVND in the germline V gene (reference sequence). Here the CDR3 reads CASSIDQGSEQYF. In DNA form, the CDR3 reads TGTGCCAGTAGTATAGATCAAGGGTCCGAGCAGTACTTC.

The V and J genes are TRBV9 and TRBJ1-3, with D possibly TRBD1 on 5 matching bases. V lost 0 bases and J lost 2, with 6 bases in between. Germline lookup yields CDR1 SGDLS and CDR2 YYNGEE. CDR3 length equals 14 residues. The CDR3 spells CASSVGGTGNTIYF. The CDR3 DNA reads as TGTGCCAGCAGCGTAGGGGGCACTGGAAACACCATATATTTT.

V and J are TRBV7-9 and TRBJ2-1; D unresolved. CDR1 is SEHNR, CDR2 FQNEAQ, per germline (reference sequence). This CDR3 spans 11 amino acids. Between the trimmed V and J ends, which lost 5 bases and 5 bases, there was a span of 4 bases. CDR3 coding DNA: TGTGCCAGCAGCATCGACAATGAGCAGTTCTTC. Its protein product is CASSIDNEQFF.

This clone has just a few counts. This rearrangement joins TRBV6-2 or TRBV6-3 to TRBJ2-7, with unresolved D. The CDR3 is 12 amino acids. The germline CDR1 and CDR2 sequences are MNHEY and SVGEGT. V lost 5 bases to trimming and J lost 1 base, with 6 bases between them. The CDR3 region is CASSDGSYEQYF. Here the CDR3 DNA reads TGTGCCAGCAGTGACGGTTCCTACGAGCAGTACTTC.

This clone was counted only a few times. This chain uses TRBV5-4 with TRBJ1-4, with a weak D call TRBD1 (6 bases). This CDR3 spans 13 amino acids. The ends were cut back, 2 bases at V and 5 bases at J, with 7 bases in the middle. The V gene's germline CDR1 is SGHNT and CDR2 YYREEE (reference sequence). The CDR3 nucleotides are TGTGCCAGCAGCTTCGGACAGAATGAAAAACTGTTTTTT. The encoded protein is CASSFGQNEKLFF.

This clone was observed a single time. Here the CDR3 reads CASSVGAGLSTDTQYF. DNA of the CDR3: TGTGCCAGCAGCGTAGGGGCGGGATTAAGCACAGATACGCAGTATTTT. This sequence joins TRBV9 and TRBJ2-3; D possibly corresponds to TRBD2 (6 bases). Germline lookup yields CDR1 SGDLS and CDR2 YYNGEE. The V gene lost 0 bases and the J gene lost 0 bases, with 11 bases spanning the gap. The CDR3 totals 16 residues.

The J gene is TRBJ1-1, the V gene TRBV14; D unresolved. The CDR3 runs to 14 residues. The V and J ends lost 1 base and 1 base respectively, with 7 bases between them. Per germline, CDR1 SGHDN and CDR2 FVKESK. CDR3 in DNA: TGTGCCAGCAGCCAAGCACAGAGGAACACTGAAGCTTTCTTT. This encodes CASSQAQRNTEAFF.

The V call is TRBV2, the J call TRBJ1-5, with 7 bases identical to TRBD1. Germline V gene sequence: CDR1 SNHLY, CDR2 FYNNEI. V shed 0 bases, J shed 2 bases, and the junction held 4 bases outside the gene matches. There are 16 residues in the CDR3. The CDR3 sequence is CASSEAGGGGNQPQHF. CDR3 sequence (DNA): TGTGCCAGCAGTGAAGCCGGAGGGGGCGGCAATCAGCCCCAGCATTTT.

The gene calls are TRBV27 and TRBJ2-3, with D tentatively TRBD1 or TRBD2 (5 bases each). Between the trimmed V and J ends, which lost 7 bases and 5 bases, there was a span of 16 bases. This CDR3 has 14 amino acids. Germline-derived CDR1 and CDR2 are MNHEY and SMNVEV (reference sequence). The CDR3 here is CASNRDGKGDTQYF. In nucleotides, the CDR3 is TGTGCCAGCAACCGGGACGGGAAGGGAGATACGCAGTATTTT.

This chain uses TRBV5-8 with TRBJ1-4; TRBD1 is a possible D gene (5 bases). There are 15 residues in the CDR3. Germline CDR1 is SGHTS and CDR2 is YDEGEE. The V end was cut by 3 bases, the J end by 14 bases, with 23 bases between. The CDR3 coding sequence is TGTGCCAGCAGCTGGGACCAGGCTTTTCGTATATCGCTGTTTTTT. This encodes CASSWDQAFRISLFF.

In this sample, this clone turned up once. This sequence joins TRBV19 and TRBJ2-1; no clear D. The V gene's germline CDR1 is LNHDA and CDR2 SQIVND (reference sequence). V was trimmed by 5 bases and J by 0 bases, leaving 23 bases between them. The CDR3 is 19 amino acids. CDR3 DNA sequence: TGTGCCAGTAGTTGGGGAACGAGGTTGGGCGTTAGCTCCTACAATGAGCAGTTCTTC. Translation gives CASSWGTRLGVSSYNEQFF.

The CDR3 protein is CASSQRDSAYEQYF. CDR3 bases: TGTGCCAGCAGCCAACGGGATTCCGCCTACGAGCAGTACTTC. The rearrangement links TRBV16 to TRBJ2-7; D is possibly TRBD2 (5 bases). This CDR3 comprises 14 residues. Germline CDR1 KGHSY, CDR2 FQNENV. V was trimmed by 2 bases and J by 2 bases, leaving 10 bases between them.

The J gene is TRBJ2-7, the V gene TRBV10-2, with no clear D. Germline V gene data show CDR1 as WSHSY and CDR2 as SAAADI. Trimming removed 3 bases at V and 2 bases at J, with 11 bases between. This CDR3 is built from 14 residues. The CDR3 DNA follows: TGCGCCAGCAGTGACCAGCGATTTGCCTACGAGCAGTACTTC. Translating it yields CASSDQRFAYEQYF.

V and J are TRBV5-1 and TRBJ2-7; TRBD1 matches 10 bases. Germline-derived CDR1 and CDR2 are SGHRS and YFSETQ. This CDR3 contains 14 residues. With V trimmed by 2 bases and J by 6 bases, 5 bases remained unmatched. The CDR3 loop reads CASSFRDRGGEQYF. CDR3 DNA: TGCGCCAGCAGCTTCCGGGACAGGGGAGGCGAGCAGTACTTC.

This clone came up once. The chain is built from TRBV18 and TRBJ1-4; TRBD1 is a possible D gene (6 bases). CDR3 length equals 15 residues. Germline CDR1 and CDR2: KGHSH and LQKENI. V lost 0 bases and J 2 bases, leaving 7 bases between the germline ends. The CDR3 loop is CASSPPRGTNEKLFF. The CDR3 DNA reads TGTGCCAGCTCACCACCGAGGGGGACTAATGAAAAACTGTTTTTT.

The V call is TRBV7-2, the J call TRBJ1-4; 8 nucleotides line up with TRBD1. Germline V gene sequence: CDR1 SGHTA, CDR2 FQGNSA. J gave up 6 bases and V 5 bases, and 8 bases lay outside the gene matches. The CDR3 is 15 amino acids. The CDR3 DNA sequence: TGTGCCAGCAGCCGCCGACAGGGGCGTTATGAAAAACTGTTTTTT. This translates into CASSRRQGRYEKLFF.

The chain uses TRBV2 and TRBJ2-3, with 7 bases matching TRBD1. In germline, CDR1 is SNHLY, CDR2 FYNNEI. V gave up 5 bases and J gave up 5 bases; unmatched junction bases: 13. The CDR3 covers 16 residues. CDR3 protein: CASSLQGTAARDTQYF. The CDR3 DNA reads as TGTGCCAGCAGTCTACAGGGGACCGCGGCACGAGATACGCAGTATTTT. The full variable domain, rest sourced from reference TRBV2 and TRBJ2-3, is EPEVTQTPSHQVTQMGQEVILRCVPISNHLYFYWYRQILGQKVEFLVSFYNNEISEKSEIFDDQFSVERPDGSNFTLKIRSTKLEDSAMYFCASSLQGTAARDTQYFGPGTRLTVL.

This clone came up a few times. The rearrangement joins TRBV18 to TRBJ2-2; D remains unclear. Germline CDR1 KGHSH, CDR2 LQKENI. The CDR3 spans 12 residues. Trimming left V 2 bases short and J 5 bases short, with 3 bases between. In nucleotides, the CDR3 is TGTGCCAGCTCACCAATTACCGGGGAGCTGTTTTTT. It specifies CASSPITGELFF.

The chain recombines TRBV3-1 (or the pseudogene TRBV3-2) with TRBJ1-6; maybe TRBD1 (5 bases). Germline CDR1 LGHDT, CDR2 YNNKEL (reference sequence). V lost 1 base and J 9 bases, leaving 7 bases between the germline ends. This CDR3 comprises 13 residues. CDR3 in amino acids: CASSQGGTSPLHF. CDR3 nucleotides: TGTGCCAGCAGCCAAGGGGGCACTTCACCCCTCCACTTT.

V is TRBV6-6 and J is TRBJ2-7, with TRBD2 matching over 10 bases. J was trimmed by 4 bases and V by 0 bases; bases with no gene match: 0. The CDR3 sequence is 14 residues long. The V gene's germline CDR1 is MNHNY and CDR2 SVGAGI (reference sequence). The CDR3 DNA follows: TGTGCCAGCAGTTACTCGGGACTAGCGTACGAGCAGTACTTC. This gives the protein CASSYSGLAYEQYF.

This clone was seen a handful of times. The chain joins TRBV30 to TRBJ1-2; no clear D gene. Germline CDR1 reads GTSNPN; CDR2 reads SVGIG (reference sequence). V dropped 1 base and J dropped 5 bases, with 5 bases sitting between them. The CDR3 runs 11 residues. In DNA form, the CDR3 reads TGTGCCTGGAGTGCCCGTTATGGCTACACCTTC. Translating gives CAWSARYGYTF. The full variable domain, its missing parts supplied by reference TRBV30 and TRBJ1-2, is SQTIHQWPATLVQPVGSPLSLECTVEGTSNPNLYWYRQAAGRGLQLLFYSVGIGQISSEVPQNLSASRPQDRQFILSSKKLLLSDSGFYLCAWSARYGYTFGSGTRLTVV.

The CDR3 is CASSSRDRVIDTQYF. The CDR3 DNA is TGTGCCAGCAGCTCCCGGGACAGGGTGATAGATACGCAGTATTTT. The chain recombines TRBV11-2 with TRBJ2-3; 9 bases fit TRBD1. Unmatched junction bases numbered 7, after V lost 4 bases and J lost 5 bases. The V gene's germline CDR1 is SGHAT and CDR2 FQNNGV. The length of the CDR3 is 15 residues.